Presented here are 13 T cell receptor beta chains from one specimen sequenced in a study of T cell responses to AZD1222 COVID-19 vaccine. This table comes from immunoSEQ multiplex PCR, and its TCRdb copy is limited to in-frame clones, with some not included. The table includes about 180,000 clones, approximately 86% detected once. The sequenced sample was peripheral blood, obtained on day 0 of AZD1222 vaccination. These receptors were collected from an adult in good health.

This chain's CDR3 is CASSYIGTQYF. CDR3 DNA: TGTGCCAGCAGTTACATCGGGACCCAGTACTTC. The chain combines TRBV6-2 or TRBV6-3 with TRBJ2-5; D is undetermined. There are 11 residues in the CDR3. The germline V gene has CDR1 MNHEY and CDR2 SVGEGT. V lost 2 bases, J lost 7 bases, and 5 bases lay in between.

CDR3 amino acids: CASSDAGGSYEQYF. In DNA form, the CDR3 reads TGTGCCAGCAGTGATGCGGGGGGCTCCTACGAGCAGTACTTC. The chain recombines TRBV6-1 with TRBJ2-7, with 8 bases fitting TRBD2. Germline values: CDR1 MNHNS, CDR2 SASEGT. The CDR3 loop spans 14 amino acids. The junction had 1 base not matched to a gene; V was cut back by 3 bases and J by 0 bases.

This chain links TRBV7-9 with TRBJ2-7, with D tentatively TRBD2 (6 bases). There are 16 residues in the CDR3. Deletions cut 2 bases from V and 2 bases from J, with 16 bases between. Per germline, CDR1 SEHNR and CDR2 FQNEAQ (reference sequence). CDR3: CASSLTQSRGTYEQYF. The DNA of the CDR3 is TGTGCCAGCAGCTTAACCCAATCCCGGGGGACCTACGAGCAGTACTTC.

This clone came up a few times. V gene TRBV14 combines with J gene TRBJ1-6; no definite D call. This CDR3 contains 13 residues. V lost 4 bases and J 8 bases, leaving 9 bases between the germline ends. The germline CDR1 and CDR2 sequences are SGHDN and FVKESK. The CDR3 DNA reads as TGTGCCAGCAGCCTTGTCCCGGATTCACCCCTCCACTTT. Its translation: CASSLVPDSPLHF.

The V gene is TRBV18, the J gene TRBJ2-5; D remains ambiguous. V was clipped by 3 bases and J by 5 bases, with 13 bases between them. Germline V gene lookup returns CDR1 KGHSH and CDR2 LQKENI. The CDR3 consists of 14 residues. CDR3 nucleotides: TGTGCCAGCTCACCCGACCCCGCCAGGGAGACCCAGTACTTC. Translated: CASSPDPARETQYF. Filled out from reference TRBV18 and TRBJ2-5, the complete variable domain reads NAGVMQNPRHLVRRRGQEARLRCSPMKGHSHVYWYRQLPEEGLKFMVYLQKENIIDESGMPKERFSAEFPKEGPSILRIQQVVRGDSAAYFCASSPDPARETQYFGPGTRLLVL.

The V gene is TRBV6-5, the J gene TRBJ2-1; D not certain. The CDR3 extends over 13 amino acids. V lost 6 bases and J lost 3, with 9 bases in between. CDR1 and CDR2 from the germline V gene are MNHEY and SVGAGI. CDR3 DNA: TGTGCCAGCAGAGGATCGGGCTACAATGAGCAGTTCTTC. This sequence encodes CASRGSGYNEQFF.

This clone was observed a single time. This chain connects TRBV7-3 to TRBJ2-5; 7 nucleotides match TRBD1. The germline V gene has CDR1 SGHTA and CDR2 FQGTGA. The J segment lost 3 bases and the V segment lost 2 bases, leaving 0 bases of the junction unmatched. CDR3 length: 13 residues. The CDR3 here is CASSLDREETQYF. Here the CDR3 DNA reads TGTGCCAGCAGCTTAGACAGGGAAGAGACCCAGTACTTC.

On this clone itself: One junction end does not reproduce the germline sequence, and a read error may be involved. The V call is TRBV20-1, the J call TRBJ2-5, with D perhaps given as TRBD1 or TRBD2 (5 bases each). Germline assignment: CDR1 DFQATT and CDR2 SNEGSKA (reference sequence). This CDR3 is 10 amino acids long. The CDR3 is CSAGPPSTHF. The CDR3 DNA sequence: TGCAGTGCGGGACCCCCCTCCACGCACTTC.

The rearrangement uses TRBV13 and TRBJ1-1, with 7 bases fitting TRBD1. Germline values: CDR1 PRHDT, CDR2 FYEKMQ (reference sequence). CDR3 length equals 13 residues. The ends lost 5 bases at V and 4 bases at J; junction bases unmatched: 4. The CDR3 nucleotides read TGTGCCAGCAGCGCCCAGGGGGGCACTGAAGCTTTCTTT. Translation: CASSAQGGTEAFF.

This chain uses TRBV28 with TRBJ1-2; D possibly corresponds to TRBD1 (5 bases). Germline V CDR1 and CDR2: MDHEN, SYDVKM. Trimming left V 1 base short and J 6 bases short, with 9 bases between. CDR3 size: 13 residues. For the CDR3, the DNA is TGTGCCAGCAGTTTATCGCGGGGGGATGGCTACACCTTC. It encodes CASSLSRGDGYTF.

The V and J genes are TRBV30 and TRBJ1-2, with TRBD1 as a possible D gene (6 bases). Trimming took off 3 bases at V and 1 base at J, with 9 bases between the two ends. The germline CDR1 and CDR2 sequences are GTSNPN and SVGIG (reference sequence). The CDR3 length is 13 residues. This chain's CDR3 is CAWSGTFNYGYTF. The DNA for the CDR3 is TGTGCCTGGAGCGGGACATTTAACTATGGCTACACCTTC.

This chain's CDR3 is CASGSTSGEGETQYF. In DNA, the CDR3 is TGTGCTAGTGGTTCGACTAGCGGGGAGGGTGAGACCCAGTACTTC. The chain has TRBV12-5 and TRBJ2-5, with 11 bases identical to TRBD2. The J segment lost 5 bases and the V segment lost 4 bases, leaving 6 bases of the junction unmatched. This CDR3 spans 15 amino acids. CDR1 and CDR2 from the germline V gene are LGHNT and FRNRAP. Full variable domain (remainder filled in from reference TRBV12-5 and TRBJ2-5): DARVTQTPRHKVTEMGQEVTMRCQPILGHNTVFWYRQTMMQGLELLAYFRNRAPLDDSGMPKDRFSAEMPDATLATLKIQPSEPRDSAVYFCASGSTSGEGETQYFGPGTRLLVL.

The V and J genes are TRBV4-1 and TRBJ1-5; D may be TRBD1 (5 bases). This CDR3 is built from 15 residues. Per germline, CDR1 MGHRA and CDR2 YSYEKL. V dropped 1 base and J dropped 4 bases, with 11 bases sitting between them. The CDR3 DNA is TGCGCCAGCAGCCAAGTTAGTACAGGTAATCAGCCCCAGCATTTT. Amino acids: CASSQVSTGNQPQHF.